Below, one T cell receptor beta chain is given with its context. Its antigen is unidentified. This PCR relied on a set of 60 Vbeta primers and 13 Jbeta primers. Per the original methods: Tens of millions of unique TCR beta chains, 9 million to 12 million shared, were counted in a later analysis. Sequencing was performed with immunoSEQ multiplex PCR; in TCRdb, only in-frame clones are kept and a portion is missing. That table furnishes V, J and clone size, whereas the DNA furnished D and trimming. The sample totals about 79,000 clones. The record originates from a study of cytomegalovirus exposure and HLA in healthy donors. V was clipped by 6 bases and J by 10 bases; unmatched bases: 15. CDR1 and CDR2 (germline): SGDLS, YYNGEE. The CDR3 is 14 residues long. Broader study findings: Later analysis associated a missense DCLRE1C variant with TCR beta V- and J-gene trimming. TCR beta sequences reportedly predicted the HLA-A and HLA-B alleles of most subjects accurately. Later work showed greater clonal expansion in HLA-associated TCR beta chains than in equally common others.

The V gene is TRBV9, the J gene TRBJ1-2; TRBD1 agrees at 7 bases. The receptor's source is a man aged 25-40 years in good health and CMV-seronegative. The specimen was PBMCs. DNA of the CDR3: TGTGCCAGCACCTCGCACAGTTGGGACAGTTCCTACACCTTC. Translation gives CASTSHSWDSSYTF.